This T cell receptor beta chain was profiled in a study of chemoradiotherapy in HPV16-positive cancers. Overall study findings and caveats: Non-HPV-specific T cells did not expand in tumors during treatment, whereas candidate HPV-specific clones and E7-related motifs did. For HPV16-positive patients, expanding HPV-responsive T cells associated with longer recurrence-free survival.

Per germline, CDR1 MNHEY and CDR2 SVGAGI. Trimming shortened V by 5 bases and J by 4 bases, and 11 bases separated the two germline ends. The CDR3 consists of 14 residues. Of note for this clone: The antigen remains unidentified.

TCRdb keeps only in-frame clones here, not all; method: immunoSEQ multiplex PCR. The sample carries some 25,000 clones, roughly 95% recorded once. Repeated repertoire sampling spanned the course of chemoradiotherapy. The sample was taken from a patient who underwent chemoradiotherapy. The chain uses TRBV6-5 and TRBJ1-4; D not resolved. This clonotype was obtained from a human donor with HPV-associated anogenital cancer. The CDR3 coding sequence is TGTGCCAGCAGTCCTGCAGGCTATAATGAAAAACTGTTTTTT. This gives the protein CASSPAGYNEKLFF.